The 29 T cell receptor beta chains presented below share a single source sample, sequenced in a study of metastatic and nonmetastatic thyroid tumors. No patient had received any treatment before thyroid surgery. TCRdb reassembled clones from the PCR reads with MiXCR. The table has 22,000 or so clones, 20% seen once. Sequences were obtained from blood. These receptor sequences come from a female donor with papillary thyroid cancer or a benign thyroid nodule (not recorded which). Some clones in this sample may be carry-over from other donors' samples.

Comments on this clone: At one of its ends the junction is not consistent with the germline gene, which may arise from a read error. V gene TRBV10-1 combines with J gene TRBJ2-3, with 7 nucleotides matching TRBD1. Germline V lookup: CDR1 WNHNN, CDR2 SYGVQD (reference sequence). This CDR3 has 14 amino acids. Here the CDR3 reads CANTRQGKTDTKYF. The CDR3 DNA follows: TGCGCCAACACTCGACAGGGTAAAACAGATACGAAGTATTTT.

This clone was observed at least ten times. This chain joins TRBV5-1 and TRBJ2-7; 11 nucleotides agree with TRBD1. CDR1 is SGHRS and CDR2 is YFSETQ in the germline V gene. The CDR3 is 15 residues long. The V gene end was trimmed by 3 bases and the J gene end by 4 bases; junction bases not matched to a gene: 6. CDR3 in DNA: TGCGCCAGCAGCTCGGTGGGACAGGGGGTGTACGAGCAGTACTTC. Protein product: CASSSVGQGVYEQYF.

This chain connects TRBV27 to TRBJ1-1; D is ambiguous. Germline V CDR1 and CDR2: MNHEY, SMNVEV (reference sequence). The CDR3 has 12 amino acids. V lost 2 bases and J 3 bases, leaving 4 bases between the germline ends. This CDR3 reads CASSLQDTEAFF. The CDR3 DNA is TGTGCCAGCAGTTTACAGGACACTGAAGCTTTCTTT.

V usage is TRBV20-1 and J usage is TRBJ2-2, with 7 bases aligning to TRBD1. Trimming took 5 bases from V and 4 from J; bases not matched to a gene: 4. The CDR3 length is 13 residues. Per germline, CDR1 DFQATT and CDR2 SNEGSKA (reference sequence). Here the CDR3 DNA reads TGCAGTGCTGGGGACAGCCTCACCGGGGAGCTGTTTTTT. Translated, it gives CSAGDSLTGELFF.

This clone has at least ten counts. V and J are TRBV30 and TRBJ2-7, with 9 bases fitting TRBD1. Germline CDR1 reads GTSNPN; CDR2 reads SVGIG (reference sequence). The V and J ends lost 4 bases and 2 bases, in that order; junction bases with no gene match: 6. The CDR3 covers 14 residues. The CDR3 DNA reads TGTGCCTGGACATCCGGACAGGGGACCTACGAGCAGTACTTC. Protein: CAWTSGQGTYEQYF.

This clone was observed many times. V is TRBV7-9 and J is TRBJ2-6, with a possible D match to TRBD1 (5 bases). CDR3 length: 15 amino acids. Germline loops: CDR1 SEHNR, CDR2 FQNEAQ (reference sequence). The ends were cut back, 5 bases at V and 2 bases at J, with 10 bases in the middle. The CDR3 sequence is CASSQQVPGANVLTF. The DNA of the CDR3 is TGTGCCAGCAGCCAACAGGTCCCTGGGGCCAACGTCCTGACTTTC.

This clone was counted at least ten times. CDR3 in DNA: TGCAGTGCCTCAGGACTTAGAGAAAAACTGTTTTTT. It translates to CSASGLREKLFF. The chain has TRBV20-1 and TRBJ1-4, with D unresolved. Per germline, CDR1 DFQATT and CDR2 SNEGSKA (reference sequence). CDR3 length: 12 residues. Trimming left V 6 bases short and J 8 bases short, with 13 bases between.

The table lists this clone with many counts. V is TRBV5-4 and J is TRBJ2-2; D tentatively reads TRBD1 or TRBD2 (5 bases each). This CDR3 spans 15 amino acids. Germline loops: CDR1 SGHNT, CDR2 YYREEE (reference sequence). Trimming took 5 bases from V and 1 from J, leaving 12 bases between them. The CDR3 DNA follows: TGTGCCAGCAGACCCGGGACGGAGAACACCGGGGAGCTGTTTTTT. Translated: CASRPGTENTGELFF.

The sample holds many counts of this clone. CDR3 sequence reads: CATSDFTSGGSDTQYF. The DNA for the CDR3 is TGTGCCACCAGTGATTTTACTAGCGGGGGGTCAGATACGCAGTATTTT. The chain recombines TRBV24-1 with TRBJ2-3, with TRBD2 matching over 12 bases. The trim removed 1 base at V and 4 bases at J, leaving 2 bases unmatched. The CDR3 sequence is 16 residues long. Germline V gene data show CDR1 as KGHDR and CDR2 as SFDVKD.

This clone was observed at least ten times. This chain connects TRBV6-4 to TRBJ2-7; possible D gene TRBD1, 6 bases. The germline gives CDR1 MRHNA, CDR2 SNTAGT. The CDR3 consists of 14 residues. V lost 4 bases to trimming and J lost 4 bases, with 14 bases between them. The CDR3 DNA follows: TGTGCCAGCAGTGGGGGGCAGGGGATATACGAGCAGTACTTC. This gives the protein CASSGGQGIYEQYF.

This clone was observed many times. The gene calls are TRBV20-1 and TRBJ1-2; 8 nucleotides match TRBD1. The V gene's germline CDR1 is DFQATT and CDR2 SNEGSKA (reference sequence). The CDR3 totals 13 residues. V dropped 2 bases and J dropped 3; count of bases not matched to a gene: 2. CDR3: CSARMDRDYGYTF. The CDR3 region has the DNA TGCAGTGCTAGAATGGACAGGGACTATGGCTACACCTTC.

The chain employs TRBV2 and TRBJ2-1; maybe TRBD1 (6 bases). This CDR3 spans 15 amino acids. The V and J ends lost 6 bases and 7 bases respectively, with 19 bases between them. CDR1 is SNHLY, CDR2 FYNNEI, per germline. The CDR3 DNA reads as TGTGCCAGCAGGGGACATGTCCCCCTGACTAATGAGCAGTTCTTC. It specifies CASRGHVPLTNEQFF.

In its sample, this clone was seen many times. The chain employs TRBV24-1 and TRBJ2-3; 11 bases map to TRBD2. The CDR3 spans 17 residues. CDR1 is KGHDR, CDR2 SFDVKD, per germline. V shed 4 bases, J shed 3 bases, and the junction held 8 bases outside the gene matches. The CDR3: CATSDSLAGAITDTQYF. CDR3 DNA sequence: TGTGCCACCAGTGACTCACTAGCGGGGGCCATTACAGATACGCAGTATTTT.

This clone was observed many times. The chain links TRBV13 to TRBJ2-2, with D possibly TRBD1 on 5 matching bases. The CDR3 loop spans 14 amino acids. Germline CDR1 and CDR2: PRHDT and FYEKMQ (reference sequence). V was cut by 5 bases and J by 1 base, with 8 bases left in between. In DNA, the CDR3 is TGTGCCAGCAGCGTCACAGGGAACACCGGGGAGCTGTTTTTT. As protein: CASSVTGNTGELFF.

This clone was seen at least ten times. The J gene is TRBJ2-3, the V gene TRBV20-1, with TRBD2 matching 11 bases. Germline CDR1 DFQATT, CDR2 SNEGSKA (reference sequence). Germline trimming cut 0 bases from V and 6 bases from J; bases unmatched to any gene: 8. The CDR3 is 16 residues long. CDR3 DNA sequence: TGCAGTGCTAGAGATTGGGCTAGCGGGGGGCAGGATACGCAGTATTTT. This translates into CSARDWASGGQDTQYF.

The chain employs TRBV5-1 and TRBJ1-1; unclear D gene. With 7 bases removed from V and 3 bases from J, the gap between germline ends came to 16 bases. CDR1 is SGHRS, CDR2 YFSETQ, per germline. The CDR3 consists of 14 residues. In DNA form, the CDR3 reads TGCGCCAGCGCTTCCTCCGGGAGGGACACTGAAGCTTTCTTT. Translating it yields CASASSGRDTEAFF.

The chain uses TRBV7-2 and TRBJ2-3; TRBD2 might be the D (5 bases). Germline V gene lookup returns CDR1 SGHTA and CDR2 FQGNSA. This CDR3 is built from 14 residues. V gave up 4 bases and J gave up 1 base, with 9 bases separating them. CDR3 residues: CASSSGSGTDTQYF. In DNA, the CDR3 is TGTGCCAGCAGCTCCGGTAGCGGCACAGATACGCAGTATTTT.

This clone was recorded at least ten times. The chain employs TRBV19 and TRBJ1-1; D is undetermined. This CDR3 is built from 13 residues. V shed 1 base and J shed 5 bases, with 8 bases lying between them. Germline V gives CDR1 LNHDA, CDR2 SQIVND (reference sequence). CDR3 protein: CASSIGTETEAFF. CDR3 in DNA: TGTGCCAGTAGTATAGGAACCGAAACTGAAGCTTTCTTT.

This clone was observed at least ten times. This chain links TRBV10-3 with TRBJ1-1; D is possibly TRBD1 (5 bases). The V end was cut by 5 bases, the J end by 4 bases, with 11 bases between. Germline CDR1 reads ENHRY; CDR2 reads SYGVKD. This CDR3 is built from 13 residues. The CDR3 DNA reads TGTGCCATCAGTCCTCAGGGTGCCACTGAAGCTTTCTTT. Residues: CAISPQGATEAFF.

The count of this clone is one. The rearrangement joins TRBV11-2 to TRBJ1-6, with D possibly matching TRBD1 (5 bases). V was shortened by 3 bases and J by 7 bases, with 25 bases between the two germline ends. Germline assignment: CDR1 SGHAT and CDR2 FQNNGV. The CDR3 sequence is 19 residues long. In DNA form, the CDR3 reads TGTGCCAGCAGCTTGAGAGACGACAGTTTAATGTTCCGAAATTCACCCCTCCACTTT. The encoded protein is CASSLRDDSLMFRNSPLHF.

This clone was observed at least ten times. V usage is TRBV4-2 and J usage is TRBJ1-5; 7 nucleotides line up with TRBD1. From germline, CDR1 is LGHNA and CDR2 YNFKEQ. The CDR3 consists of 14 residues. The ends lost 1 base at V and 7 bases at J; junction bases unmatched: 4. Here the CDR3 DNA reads TGTGCCAGCAGCCAAGGACAGGGAGAGCAGCCCCAGCATTTT. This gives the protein CASSQGQGEQPQHF.

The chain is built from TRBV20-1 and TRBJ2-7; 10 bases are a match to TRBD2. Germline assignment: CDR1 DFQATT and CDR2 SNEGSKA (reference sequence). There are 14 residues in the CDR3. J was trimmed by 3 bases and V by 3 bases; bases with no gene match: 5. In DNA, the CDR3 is TGCAGTGCTAGGGTAGCGGGGGGCCACTACGAGCAGTACTTC. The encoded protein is CSARVAGGHYEQYF.

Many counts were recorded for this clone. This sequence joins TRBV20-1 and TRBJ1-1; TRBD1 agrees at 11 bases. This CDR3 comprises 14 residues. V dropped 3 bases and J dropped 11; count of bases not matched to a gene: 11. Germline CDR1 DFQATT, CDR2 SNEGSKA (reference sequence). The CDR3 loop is CSARGSGTGGDAFF. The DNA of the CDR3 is TGCAGTGCTAGGGGTAGCGGGACAGGGGGAGATGCTTTCTTT.

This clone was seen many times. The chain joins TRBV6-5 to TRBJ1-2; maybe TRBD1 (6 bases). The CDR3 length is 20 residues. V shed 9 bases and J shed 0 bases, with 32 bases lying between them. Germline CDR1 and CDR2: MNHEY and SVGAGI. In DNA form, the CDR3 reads TGTGCCAGTGTACGCCAACCCCAAGGACAGCTAGGATCAGCTAACTATGGCTACACCTTC. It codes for CASVRQPQGQLGSANYGYTF.

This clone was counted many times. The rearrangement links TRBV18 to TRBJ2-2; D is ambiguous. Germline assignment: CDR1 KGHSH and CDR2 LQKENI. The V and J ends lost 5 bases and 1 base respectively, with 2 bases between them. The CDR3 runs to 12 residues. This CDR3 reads CASSKNTGELFF. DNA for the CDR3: TGTGCCAGCTCAAAGAACACCGGGGAGCTGTTTTTT.

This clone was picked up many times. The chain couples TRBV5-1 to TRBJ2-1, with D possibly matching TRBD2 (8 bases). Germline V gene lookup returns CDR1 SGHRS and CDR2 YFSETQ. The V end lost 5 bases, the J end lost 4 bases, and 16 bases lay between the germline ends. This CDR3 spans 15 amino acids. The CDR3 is CASSREGASYNEQFF. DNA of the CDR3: TGCGCCAGCAGTCGGGAGGGGGCATCGTACAATGAGCAGTTCTTC.

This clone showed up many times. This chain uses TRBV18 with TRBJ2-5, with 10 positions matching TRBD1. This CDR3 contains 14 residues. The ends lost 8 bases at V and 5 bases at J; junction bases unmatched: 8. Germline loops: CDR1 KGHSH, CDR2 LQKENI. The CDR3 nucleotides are TGTGCCAGCAAAATCCCGGGACAGGGGGAGACCCAGTACTTC. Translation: CASKIPGQGETQYF.

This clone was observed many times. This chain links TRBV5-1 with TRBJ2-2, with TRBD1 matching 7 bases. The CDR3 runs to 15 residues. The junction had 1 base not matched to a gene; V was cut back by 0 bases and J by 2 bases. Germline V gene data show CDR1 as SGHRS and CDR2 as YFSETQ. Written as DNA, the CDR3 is TGCGCCAGCAGCTTGGAGGGGGCTAACACCGGGGAGCTGTTTTTT. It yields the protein CASSLEGANTGELFF.

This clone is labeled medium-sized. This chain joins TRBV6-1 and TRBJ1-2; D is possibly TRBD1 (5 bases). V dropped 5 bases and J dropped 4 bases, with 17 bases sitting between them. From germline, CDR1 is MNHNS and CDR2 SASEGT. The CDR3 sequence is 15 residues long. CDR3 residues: CASSPRLGETYGYTF. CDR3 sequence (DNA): TGTGCCAGCAGTCCCCGATTGGGGGAGACCTATGGCTACACCTTC.